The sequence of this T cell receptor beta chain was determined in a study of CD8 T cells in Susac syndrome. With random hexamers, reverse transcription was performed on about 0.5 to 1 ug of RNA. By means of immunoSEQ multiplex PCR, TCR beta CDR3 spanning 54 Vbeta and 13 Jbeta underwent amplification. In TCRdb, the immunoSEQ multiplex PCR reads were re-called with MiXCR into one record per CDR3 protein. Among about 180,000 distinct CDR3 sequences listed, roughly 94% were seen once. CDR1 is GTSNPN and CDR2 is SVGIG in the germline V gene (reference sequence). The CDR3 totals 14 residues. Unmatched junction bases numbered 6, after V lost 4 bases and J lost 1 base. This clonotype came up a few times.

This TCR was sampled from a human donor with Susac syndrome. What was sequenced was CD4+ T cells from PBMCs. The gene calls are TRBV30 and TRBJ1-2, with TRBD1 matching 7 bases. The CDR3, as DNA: TGTGCCTGGACTAAACAGGGGATTAACTATGGCTACACCTTC. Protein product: CAWTKQGINYGYTF.